The 30 T cell receptor beta chains below all came from one sample that was sequenced in a study of T cell responses to AZD1222 COVID-19 vaccine. Repertoires were generated with immunoSEQ multiplex PCR, while TCRdb's copy carries only in-frame clones and drops some. The sample consists of about 200,000 clones, approximately 93% of them appearing once. The sequences come from peripheral blood, collected 28 days after the second AZD1222 dose. These TCRs come from an adult who received the AZD1222 COVID-19 vaccine.

The chain joins TRBV30 to TRBJ1-2, with D possibly being TRBD1 (6 bases). This CDR3 spans 15 amino acids. Germline V gene lookup returns CDR1 GTSNPN and CDR2 SVGIG (reference sequence). V lost 5 bases, J lost 5 bases, and 21 bases lay in between. The CDR3 region is CAWVYRAGAGYGYTF. The CDR3 DNA reads TGTGCCTGGGTCTACCGGGCAGGGGCTGGATATGGCTACACCTTC.

The chain links TRBV28 to TRBJ2-3; 8 bases fit TRBD1. There are 16 residues in the CDR3. Germline V gives CDR1 MDHEN, CDR2 SYDVKM. The trim removed 7 bases at V and 4 bases at J, leaving 13 bases unmatched. The CDR3 reads CASKNQGAGIPDTQYF. The CDR3, as DNA: TGTGCCAGCAAAAACCAGGGGGCCGGGATCCCAGATACGCAGTATTTT.

The V call is TRBV18, the J call TRBJ2-7; D possibly corresponds to TRBD2 (6 bases). The germline gives CDR1 KGHSH, CDR2 LQKENI. V was cut by 3 bases and J by 2 bases, with 8 bases left in between. CDR3 length: 13 residues. CDR3 in DNA: TGTGCCAGCTCACCGGGACTCGCCTACGAGCAGTACTTC. This sequence encodes CASSPGLAYEQYF.

The chain employs TRBV18 and TRBJ1-4; no clear D. The germline V gene encodes CDR1 KGHSH and CDR2 LQKENI. CDR3 length: 14 amino acids. The germline V and J ends were trimmed by 2 bases and 3 bases, with 7 bases remaining between them. CDR3 coding DNA: TGTGCCAGCTCACCAACACAGCCTAATGAAAAACTGTTTTTT. It specifies CASSPTQPNEKLFF. Based on the CDR3 plus reference TRBV18 and TRBJ1-4, the full variable domain is NAGVMQNPRHLVRRRGQEARLRCSPMKGHSHVYWYRQLPEEGLKFMVYLQKENIIDESGMPKERFSAEFPKEGPSILRIQQVVRGDSAAYFCASSPTQPNEKLFFGSGTQLSVL.

The gene calls are TRBV4-1 and TRBJ1-5; no clear D. The CDR3 spans 16 residues. CDR1 is MGHRA, CDR2 YSYEKL, per germline. V dropped 0 bases and J dropped 4 bases, with 13 bases sitting between them. The CDR3 coding sequence is TGCGCCAGCAGCCAAGACGAACAGATAATGAATCAGCCCCAGCATTTT. Residues: CASSQDEQIMNQPQHF.

This clone was observed a few times. The rearrangement uses TRBV15 and TRBJ2-7; D possibly corresponds to TRBD1 (6 bases). In germline, CDR1 is LNHNV, CDR2 YYDKDF (reference sequence). With 1 base removed from V and 7 bases from J, the gap between germline ends came to 14 bases. The CDR3 loop spans 14 amino acids. As DNA, the CDR3 is TGTGCCACCAGCAGAGCCGTTACAGGGATGGAGCAGTACTTC. Protein sequence: CATSRAVTGMEQYF.

The rearrangement uses TRBV7-9 and TRBJ1-3; 7 bases are shared with TRBD1. The CDR3 is 16 residues long. Germline assignment: CDR1 SEHNR and CDR2 FQNEAQ (reference sequence). Germline trimming cut 8 bases from V and 8 bases from J; bases unmatched to any gene: 18. CDR3 loop: CASPGPGQTISDTIYF. CDR3 nucleotide sequence: TGTGCCAGCCCTGGTCCGGGACAGACCATTTCTGACACCATATATTTT. The full variable domain, with the rest looked up from reference TRBV7-9 and TRBJ1-3, is DTGVSQNPRHKITKRGQNVTFRCDPISEHNRLYWYRQTLGQGPEFLTYFQNEAQLEKSRLLSDRFSAERPKGSFSTLEIQRTEQGDSAMYLCASPGPGQTISDTIYFGEGSWLTVV.

The chain employs TRBV19 and TRBJ2-3; D may be TRBD2 (5 bases). Germline CDR1 and CDR2: LNHDA and SQIVND (reference sequence). With 4 bases removed from V and 2 bases from J, the gap between germline ends came to 7 bases. The CDR3 covers 13 residues. For the CDR3, the DNA is TGTGCCAGTAGTAGGCGGGCCACAGATACGCAGTATTTT. Its translation is CASSRRATDTQYF.

The chain carries TRBV24-1 and TRBJ1-5; 8 bases are a match to TRBD1. The CDR3 totals 14 residues. The V gene's germline CDR1 is KGHDR and CDR2 SFDVKD. V lost 9 bases, J lost 4 bases, and 7 bases stayed unmatched. This chain's CDR3 is CATGQQGVNQPQHF. DNA of the CDR3: TGTGCCACCGGACAACAGGGGGTAAATCAGCCCCAGCATTTT.

V is TRBV7-3 and J is TRBJ2-5; D might be TRBD2 (6 bases). V was cut by 1 base and J by 4 bases, with 13 bases left in between. The CDR3 extends over 15 amino acids. Germline V CDR1 and CDR2: SGHTA, FQGTGA. The CDR3 is CASSLIIGGPETQYF. CDR3 DNA sequence: TGTGCCAGCAGCTTAATTATAGGAGGGCCAGAGACCCAGTACTTC. The variable domain in full, completed from reference TRBV7-3 and TRBJ2-5, reads GAGVSQTPSNKVTEKGKYVELRCDPISGHTALYWYRQSLGQGPEFLIYFQGTGAADDSGLPNDRFFAVRPEGSVSTLKIQRTERGDSAVYLCASSLIIGGPETQYFGPGTRLLVL.

The chain carries TRBV28 and TRBJ1-5; 7 bases agree with TRBD1. CDR1 and CDR2 from the germline V gene are MDHEN and SYDVKM. V was pared by 7 bases and J by 5 bases, with 2 bases of the junction left unmatched. The CDR3 loop spans 12 amino acids. The chain's CDR3 is CASITGDQPQHF. CDR3 coding DNA: TGTGCCAGCATAACAGGGGATCAGCCCCAGCATTTT. Combining the CDR3 with reference TRBV28 and TRBJ1-5 gives the whole variable domain DVKVTQSSRYLVKRTGEKVFLECVQDMDHENMFWYRQDPGLGLRLIYFSYDVKMKEKGDIPEGYSVSREKKERFSLILESASTNQTSMYLCASITGDQPQHFGDGTRLSIL.

This chain joins TRBV9 and TRBJ1-6; D unresolved. The V gene lost 3 bases and the J gene lost 9 bases, with 16 bases spanning the gap. The germline V gene has CDR1 SGDLS and CDR2 YYNGEE. The CDR3 runs 15 residues. DNA for the CDR3: TGTGCCAGCAGCGCCATCGATCATTCAGGTTCACCCCTCCACTTT. As protein: CASSAIDHSGSPLHF.

The chain recombines TRBV6-5 with TRBJ1-2; D not certain. The CDR3 extends over 15 amino acids. Per the germline V gene, CDR1 is MNHEY and CDR2 is SVGAGI. V was clipped by 0 bases and J by 8 bases, with 16 bases between them. In DNA, the CDR3 is TGTGCCAGCAGTTACTCGATGACATTCGGAGAGGGCTACACCTTC. As protein: CASSYSMTFGEGYTF.

The genes are TRBV6-5 and TRBJ2-1; no firm D call. V was clipped by 3 bases and J by 13 bases, with 10 bases between them. Germline CDR1 and CDR2: MNHEY and SVGAGI. This CDR3 has 11 residues. The CDR3 region is CASSYGPSQFF. CDR3 bases: TGTGCCAGCAGTTATGGACCGAGTCAGTTCTTC.

J is TRBJ2-3 and V is TRBV19; possibly TRBD2 for D (6 bases). The germline V and J ends were trimmed by 0 bases and 2 bases, with 12 bases remaining between them. Germline CDR1 reads LNHDA; CDR2 reads SQIVND (reference sequence). This CDR3 comprises 16 residues. The DNA for the CDR3 is TGTGCCAGTAGTATAGAGGAGGGAGACCACACAGATACGCAGTATTTT. The encoded protein is CASSIEEGDHTDTQYF.

The chain recombines TRBV4-1 with TRBJ2-1, with D tentatively TRBD2 (6 bases). The V gene's germline CDR1 is MGHRA and CDR2 YSYEKL. The CDR3 length is 19 residues. V lost 0 bases and J 1 base, leaving 19 bases between the germline ends. The DNA of the CDR3 is TGCGCCAGCAGCCAAGAGGAGGGTGACGGGAGCGGGTCCTACAATGAGCAGTTCTTC. As protein: CASSQEEGDGSGSYNEQFF.

The V gene is TRBV2, the J gene TRBJ2-7; no firm D call. Germline values: CDR1 SNHLY, CDR2 FYNNEI. The CDR3 runs to 11 residues. V dropped 4 bases and J dropped 1 base, with 2 bases sitting between them. DNA for the CDR3: TGTGCCAGCAGTGGTTCCTACGAGCAGTACTTC. It is translated as CASSGSYEQYF. Looking up the rest from reference TRBV2 and TRBJ2-7 gives the full variable domain: EPEVTQTPSHQVTQMGQEVILRCVPISNHLYFYWYRQILGQKVEFLVSFYNNEISEKSEIFDDQFSVERPDGSNFTLKIRSTKLEDSAMYFCASSGSYEQYFGPGTRLTVT.

The gene calls are TRBV6-5 and TRBJ1-3, with no clear D. From germline, CDR1 is MNHEY and CDR2 SVGAGI. V lost 4 bases and J 4 bases, leaving 8 bases between the germline ends. This CDR3 is 13 amino acids long. CDR3 protein: CASSSFLGNTIYF. In DNA, the CDR3 is TGTGCCAGCAGTTCCTTCCTAGGAAACACCATATATTTT.

The CDR3 is CASTWNRGNTEAFF. The CDR3 DNA reads as TGTGCCAGCACGTGGAACAGGGGAAACACTGAAGCTTTCTTT. The chain couples TRBV6-5 to TRBJ1-1, with 7 bases aligning to TRBD1. CDR1 is MNHEY and CDR2 is SVGAGI in the germline V gene. The CDR3 totals 14 residues. The ends lost 7 bases at V and 2 bases at J; junction bases unmatched: 7.

The CDR3: CASSFLRAQETQYF. The CDR3 bases are TGTGCCAGCAGTTTCTTAAGGGCTCAAGAGACCCAGTACTTC. This chain connects TRBV28 to TRBJ2-5; D call uncertain. This CDR3 spans 14 amino acids. The germline V gene encodes CDR1 MDHEN and CDR2 SYDVKM. V lost 3 bases and J 2 bases, leaving 10 bases between the germline ends.

The V call is TRBV13, the J call TRBJ2-7; TRBD2 matches 10 bases. The CDR3 spans 15 residues. CDR1 is PRHDT and CDR2 is FYEKMQ in the germline V gene (reference sequence). Trimming removed 4 bases from V and 7 bases from J; junction bases left unmatched: 10. The CDR3, as DNA: TGTGCCAGCAGCTCCCCTCTAGCGGGAGTTCGGGAGCAGTACTTC. Translating gives CASSSPLAGVREQYF.

V gene TRBV6-4 combines with J gene TRBJ2-1; 12 bases fit TRBD2. Germline values: CDR1 MRHNA, CDR2 SNTAGT. There are 15 residues in the CDR3. With 4 bases clipped from V and 8 bases from J, the junction kept 6 bases outside the gene matches. The CDR3 coding sequence is TGTGCCAGCAGTGCGACTAGCGGGAGTTCGGATGAGCAGTTCTTC. Its translation is CASSATSGSSDEQFF.

The V and J genes are TRBV5-4 and TRBJ1-3; D is unclear. Trimming cost V 1 base and J 3 bases, with 2 bases left between them. CDR1 and CDR2 (germline): SGHNT, YYREEE (reference sequence). CDR3 length: 12 amino acids. This CDR3 reads CASSLIGNTIYF. For the CDR3, the DNA is TGTGCCAGCAGCTTGATTGGAAACACCATATATTTT.

The chain has TRBV30 and TRBJ1-6; tentative D call: TRBD1 (5 bases). Germline V gene data show CDR1 as GTSNPN and CDR2 as SVGIG (reference sequence). The CDR3 totals 14 residues. The germline V and J ends were trimmed by 0 bases and 13 bases, with 16 bases remaining between them. The CDR3 DNA sequence: TGTGCCTGGAGTGTCGGACACGAGCGATTTCCCCTCCACTTT. It specifies CAWSVGHERFPLHF.

This chain uses TRBV18 with TRBJ2-7; TRBD1 agrees at 7 bases. From germline, CDR1 is KGHSH and CDR2 LQKENI. V trimming: 3 bases; J trimming: 7 bases; junction bases outside the gene matches: 15. The CDR3 length is 16 residues. Written as DNA, the CDR3 is TGTGCCAGCTCACCTTCCGTCCCGGGACAGTTTATAGAGCAGTACTTC. It is translated as CASSPSVPGQFIEQYF. The whole variable domain, filled in from reference TRBV18 and TRBJ2-7, reads NAGVMQNPRHLVRRRGQEARLRCSPMKGHSHVYWYRQLPEEGLKFMVYLQKENIIDESGMPKERFSAEFPKEGPSILRIQQVVRGDSAAYFCASSPSVPGQFIEQYFGPGTRLTVT.

V gene TRBV5-4 combines with J gene TRBJ2-7, with 8 positions matching TRBD2. Germline CDR1 SGHNT, CDR2 YYREEE (reference sequence). Germline trimming cut 3 bases from V and 2 bases from J; bases unmatched to any gene: 4. The CDR3 length is 14 residues. CDR3: CASSSQGLAYEQYF. CDR3 DNA: TGTGCCAGCAGCTCTCAGGGACTAGCCTACGAGCAGTACTTC.

The J gene is TRBJ1-3, the V gene TRBV12-3 or TRBV12-4, with no clear D. CDR3 length equals 12 residues. V was trimmed by 3 bases and J by 4 bases, leaving 4 bases between them. The CDR3 DNA follows: TGTGCCAGCAGTTTTGGCGGAAACACCATATATTTT. Protein: CASSFGGNTIYF.

The chain carries TRBV27 and TRBJ2-1; 11 nucleotides match TRBD1. The CDR3 has 13 residues. V lost 10 bases, J lost 10 bases, and 9 bases stayed unmatched. Germline V gene sequence: CDR1 MNHEY, CDR2 SMNVEV (reference sequence). The CDR3 coding sequence is TGTGCCACTAAAGGACAGGGGGCGATCGAGCAGTTCTTC. Translating it yields CATKGQGAIEQFF.

The genes are TRBV7-2 and TRBJ2-3; TRBD2 matches at 8 bases. After removal of 5 bases from V and 4 bases from J, the junction contained 14 bases not matched to a gene. The CDR3 runs to 17 residues. Germline assignment: CDR1 SGHTA and CDR2 FQGNSA. The CDR3 DNA sequence: TGTGCCAGCAGCAAGGGACCGGGACTAGGGGCCGCAGATACGCAGTATTTT. Its protein product is CASSKGPGLGAADTQYF. The full variable domain, rest sourced from reference TRBV7-2 and TRBJ2-3, is GAGVSQSPSNKVTEKGKDVELRCDPISGHTALYWYRQSLGQGLEFLIYFQGNSAPDKSGLPSDRFSAERTGGSVSTLTIQRTQQEDSAVYLCASSKGPGLGAADTQYFGPGTRLTVL.

The CDR3 protein is CASSVGLAADNEQFF. The CDR3 DNA is TGTGCCAGCAGCGTAGGACTAGCGGCTGACAATGAGCAGTTCTTC. V gene TRBV9 combines with J gene TRBJ2-1; the match to TRBD2 covers 9 bases. Trimming took 0 bases from V and 5 from J; bases not matched to a gene: 3. The CDR3 runs 15 residues. The germline gives CDR1 SGDLS, CDR2 YYNGEE.